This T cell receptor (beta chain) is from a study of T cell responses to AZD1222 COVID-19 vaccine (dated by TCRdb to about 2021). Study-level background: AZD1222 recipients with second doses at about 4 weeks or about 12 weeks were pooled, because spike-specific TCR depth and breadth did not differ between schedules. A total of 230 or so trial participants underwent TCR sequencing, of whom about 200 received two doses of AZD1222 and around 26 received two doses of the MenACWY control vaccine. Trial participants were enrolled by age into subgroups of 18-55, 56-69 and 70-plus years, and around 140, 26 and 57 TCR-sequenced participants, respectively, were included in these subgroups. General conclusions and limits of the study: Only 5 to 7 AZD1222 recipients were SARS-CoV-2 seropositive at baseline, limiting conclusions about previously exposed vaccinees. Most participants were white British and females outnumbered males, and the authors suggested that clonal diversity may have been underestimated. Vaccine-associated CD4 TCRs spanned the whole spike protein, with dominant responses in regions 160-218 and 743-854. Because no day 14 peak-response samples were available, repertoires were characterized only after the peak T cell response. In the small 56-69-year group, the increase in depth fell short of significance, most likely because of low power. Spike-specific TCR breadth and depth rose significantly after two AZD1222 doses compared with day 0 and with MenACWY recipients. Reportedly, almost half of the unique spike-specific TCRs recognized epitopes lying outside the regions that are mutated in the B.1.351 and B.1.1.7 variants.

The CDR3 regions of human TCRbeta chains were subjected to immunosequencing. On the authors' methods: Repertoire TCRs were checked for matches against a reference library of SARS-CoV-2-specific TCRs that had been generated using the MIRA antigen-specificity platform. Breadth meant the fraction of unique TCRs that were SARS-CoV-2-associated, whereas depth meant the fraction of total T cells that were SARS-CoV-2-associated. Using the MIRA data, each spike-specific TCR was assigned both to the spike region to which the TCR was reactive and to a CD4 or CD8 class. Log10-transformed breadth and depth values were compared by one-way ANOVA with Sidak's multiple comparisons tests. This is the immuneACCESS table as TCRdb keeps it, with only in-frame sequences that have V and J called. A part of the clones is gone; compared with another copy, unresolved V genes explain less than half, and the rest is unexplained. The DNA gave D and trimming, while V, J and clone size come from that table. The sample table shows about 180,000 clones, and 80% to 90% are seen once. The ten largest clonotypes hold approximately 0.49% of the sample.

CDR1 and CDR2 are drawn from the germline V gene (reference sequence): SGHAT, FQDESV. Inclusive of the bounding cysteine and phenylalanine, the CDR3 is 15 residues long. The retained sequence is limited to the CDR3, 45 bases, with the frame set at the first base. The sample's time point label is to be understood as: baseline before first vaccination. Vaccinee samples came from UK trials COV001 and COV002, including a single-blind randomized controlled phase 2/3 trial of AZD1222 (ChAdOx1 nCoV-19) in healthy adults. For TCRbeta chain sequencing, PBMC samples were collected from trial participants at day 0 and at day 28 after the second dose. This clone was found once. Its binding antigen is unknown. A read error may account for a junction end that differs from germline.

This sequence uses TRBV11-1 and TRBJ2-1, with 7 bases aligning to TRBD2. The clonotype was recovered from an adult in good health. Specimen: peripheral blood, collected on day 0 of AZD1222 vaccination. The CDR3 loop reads CASSVAGLGFGEQFF. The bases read TGTGCCAGCAGCGTAGCGGGCCTGGGCTTTGGTGAGCAGTTCTTC. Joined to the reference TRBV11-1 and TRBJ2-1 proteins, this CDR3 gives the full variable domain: EAEVAQSPRYKITEKSQAVAFWCDPISGHATLYWYRQILGQGPELLVQFQDESVVDDSQLPKDRFSAERLKGVDSTLKIQPAELGDSAMYLCASSVAGLGFGEQFFGPGTRLTVL.